This entry concerns a single TCR beta chain. Each of the donors had about 9.9 milliliters of peripheral blood drawn into EDTA-treated Vacutainer tubes. V trimming: 2 bases; J trimming: 3 bases; junction bases outside the gene matches: 10. Germline V gene data show CDR1 as MNHEY and CDR2 as SVGAGI. This CDR3 has 17 amino acids. The authors ran a second PCR of roughly 6 to 11 cycles using a sample-barcoded 5' primer and a J-beta primer mix. In TCRdb, the 5' RACE reads were re-called with MiXCR into one record per CDR3 protein. In the table there are approximately 1.5 million distinct CDR3 sequences, 42% of which are singletons. This sample stems from a study of blood T cells in healthy people across ages. Study-wide background: Through template switching, about one barcoded beta molecule was captured per two T cells, as measured in model experiments.

This sequence was found in a woman aged 18-29 years in good health. The gene calls are TRBV6-5 and TRBJ2-3; 8 bases map to TRBD1. Sequenced: blood. CDR3: CASSYLGQGILTDTQYF. The CDR3 DNA follows: TGTGCCAGCAGTTACCTTGGACAGGGTATTCTGACAGATACGCAGTATTTT.